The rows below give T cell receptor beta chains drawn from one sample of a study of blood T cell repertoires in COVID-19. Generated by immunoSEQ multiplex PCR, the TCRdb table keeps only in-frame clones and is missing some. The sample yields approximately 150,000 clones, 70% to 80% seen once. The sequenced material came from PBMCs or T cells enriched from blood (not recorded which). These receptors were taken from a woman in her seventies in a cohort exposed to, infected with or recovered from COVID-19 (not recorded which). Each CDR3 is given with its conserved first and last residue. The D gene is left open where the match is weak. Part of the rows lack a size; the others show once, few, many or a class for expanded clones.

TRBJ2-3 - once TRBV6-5 CASKDGGATDTQYF TGTGCCAGCAAGGACGGAGGGGCCACAGATACGCAGTATTTT
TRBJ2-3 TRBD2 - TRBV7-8 CASSFSAGGPDTQYF TGTGCCAGCAGCTTCTCAGCGGGAGGCCCAGATACGCAGTATTTT
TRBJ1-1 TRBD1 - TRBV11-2 CASSSSPGQGGTEAFF TGTGCCAGCAGCTCAAGCCCCGGACAGGGTGGCACTGAAGCTTTCTTT
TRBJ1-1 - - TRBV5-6 CASSLGTYTEAFF TGTGCCAGCAGCTTGGGGACATACACTGAAGCTTTCTTT
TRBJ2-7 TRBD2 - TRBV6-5 CASCWGGSYYEQYF TGTGCCAGCTGCTGGGGGGGGTCGTACTACGAGCAGTACTTC
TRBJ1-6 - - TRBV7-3 CASSPNGWSGSPLHF TGTGCCAGCAGCCCAAACGGTTGGTCAGGCTCACCCCTCCACTTT
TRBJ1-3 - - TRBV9 CASSVGQPSGNTIYF TGTGCCAGCAGCGTTGGACAGCCCTCTGGAAACACCATATATTTT
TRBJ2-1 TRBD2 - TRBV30 CALGLAGGPRKFF TGTGCTCTTGGACTAGCGGGAGGGCCGAGGAAGTTCTTC
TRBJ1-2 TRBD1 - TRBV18 CASSPNRGDYGYTF TGTGCCAGCTCACCAAACAGGGGGGACTATGGCTACACCTTC
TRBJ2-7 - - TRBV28 CASSLSRYEQYF TGTGCCAGCAGTTTAAGCAGGTACGAGCAGTACTTC
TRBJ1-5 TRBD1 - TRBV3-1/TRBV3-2 CASSQRGQGSQPQHF TGTGCCAGCAGCCAACGCGGACAGGGGAGCCAGCCCCAGCATTTT
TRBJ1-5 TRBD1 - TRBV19 CASKQQGAGNQPQHF TGTGCCAGTAAACAACAGGGGGCAGGCAATCAGCCCCAGCATTTT
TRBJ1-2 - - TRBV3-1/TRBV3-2 CASSQANKPPVGAAGYTF TGTGCCAGCAGCCAAGCAAATAAGCCCCCAGTGGGGGCTGCTGGCTACACCTTC
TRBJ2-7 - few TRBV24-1 CATSDFGVEQYF TGTGCCACCAGTGATTTCGGGGTCGAGCAGTACTTC
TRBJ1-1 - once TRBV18 CASSPNRDTEAFF TGTGCCAGCTCACCAAATCGGGACACTGAAGCTTTCTTT
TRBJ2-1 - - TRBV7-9 CASSLGVDEQFF TGTGCCAGCAGCCTCGGGGTAGATGAGCAGTTCTTC
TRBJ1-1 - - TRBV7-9 CASSTGSDTEAFF TGTGCCAGCAGTACAGGGAGCGACACTGAAGCTTTCTTT
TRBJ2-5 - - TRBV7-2 CASSANTGQETQYF TGTGCCAGCAGCGCTAACACAGGCCAAGAGACCCAGTACTTC
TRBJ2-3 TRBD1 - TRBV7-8 CASSLVLDRAFTDTQYF TGTGCCAGCAGCTTAGTTCTAGACAGGGCCTTCACAGATACGCAGTATTTT
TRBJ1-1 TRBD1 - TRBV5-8 CASRRDRENTEAFF TGTGCCAGCAGGCGTGACAGGGAGAACACTGAAGCTTTCTTT
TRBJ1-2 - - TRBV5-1 CASRTEPGGPGNYGYTF TGCGCCAGCAGGACGGAGCCGGGGGGCCCGGGTAACTATGGCTACACCTTC
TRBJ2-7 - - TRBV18 CASSESYEQYF TGTGCCAGCTCAGAGTCCTACGAGCAGTACTTC
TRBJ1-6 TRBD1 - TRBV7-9 CASSGDSNNSPLHF TGTGCCAGCAGCGGGGACAGTAATAATTCACCCCTCCACTTT
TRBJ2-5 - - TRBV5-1 CASSFGEGMKTQYF TGCGCCAGCAGCTTTGGCGAGGGAATGAAGACCCAGTACTTC
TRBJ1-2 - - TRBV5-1 CASGVFGGSLGYTF TGCGCCAGCGGGGTGTTCGGGGGGTCCCTTGGCTACACCTTC
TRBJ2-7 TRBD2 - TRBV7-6 CASSSSGMTYEQYF TGTGCCAGCAGCTCTAGCGGGATGACCTACGAGCAGTACTTC
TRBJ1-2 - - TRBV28 CASSLGGGAGFGYTF TGTGCCAGCAGTTTAGGTGGAGGGGCAGGATTTGGCTACACCTTC
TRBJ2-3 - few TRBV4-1 CASSQEPRGFSTDTQYF TGCGCCAGCAGCCAAGAACCGAGAGGCTTTAGCACAGATACGCAGTATTTT
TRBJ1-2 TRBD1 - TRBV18 CASSRTGTAAYDGYTF TGTGCCAGCTCACGGACCGGGACAGCAGCGTACGATGGCTACACCTTC
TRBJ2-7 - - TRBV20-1 CSASGVYEQYF TGCAGTGCGTCGGGAGTTTACGAGCAGTACTTC
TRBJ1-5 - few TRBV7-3 CARARQLRGMGHF TGTGCCAGGGCCCGACAGCTAAGAGGTATGGGGCATTTT
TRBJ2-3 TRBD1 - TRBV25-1 CASSARDRRGDTQYF TGTGCCAGCAGTGCGAGGGACAGGAGAGGGGATACGCAGTATTTT
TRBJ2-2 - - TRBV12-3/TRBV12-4 CASSFGVTGELFF TGTGCCAGCAGTTTCGGGGTAACCGGGGAGCTGTTTTTT
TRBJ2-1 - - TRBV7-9 CASSSGTQNYNEQFF TGTGCCAGCAGCTCCGGGACACAAAACTACAATGAGCAGTTCTTC
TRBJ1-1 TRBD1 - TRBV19 CASSPPGQGATEAFF TGTGCCAGTAGCCCGCCCGGACAGGGGGCCACTGAAGCTTTCTTT
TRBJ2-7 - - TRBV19 CASSIYTGSYEQYF TGTGCCAGTAGTATATATACAGGGTCCTACGAGCAGTACTTC
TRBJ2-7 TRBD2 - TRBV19 CASRRLAGAYEQYF TGTGCCAGTCGGCGGCTAGCGGGTGCCTACGAGCAGTACTTC
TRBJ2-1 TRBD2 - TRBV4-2 CASSHPGRGYEQFF TGTGCCAGCAGCCACCCGGGGAGGGGATATGAGCAGTTCTTC
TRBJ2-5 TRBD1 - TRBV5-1 CASSFGTAQETQYF TGCGCCAGCAGCTTCGGGACAGCCCAAGAGACCCAGTACTTC